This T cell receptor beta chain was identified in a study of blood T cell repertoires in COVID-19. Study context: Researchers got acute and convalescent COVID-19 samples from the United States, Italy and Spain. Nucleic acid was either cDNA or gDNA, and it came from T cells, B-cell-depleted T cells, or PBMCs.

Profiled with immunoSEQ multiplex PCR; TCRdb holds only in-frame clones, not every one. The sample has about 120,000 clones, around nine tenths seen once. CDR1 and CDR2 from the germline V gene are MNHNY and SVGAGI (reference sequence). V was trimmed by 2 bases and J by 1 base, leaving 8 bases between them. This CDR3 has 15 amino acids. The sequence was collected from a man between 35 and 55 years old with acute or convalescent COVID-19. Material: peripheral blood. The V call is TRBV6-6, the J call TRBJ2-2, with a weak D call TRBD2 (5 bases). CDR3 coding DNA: TGTGCCAGCAGTTACAGCGGAGTGAACACCGGGGAGCTGTTTTTT. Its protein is CASSYSGVNTGELFF.